These 15 T cell receptor beta chains were sequenced from one sample in a study of T cell responses to AZD1222 COVID-19 vaccine. Assay used: immunoSEQ multiplex PCR; TCRdb lists only in-frame clones, some missing. The data hold 150,000 or so clones, with about nine tenths observed a single time. The sample was peripheral blood, taken on day 0 of AZD1222 vaccination. These receptors were taken from an adult in good health.

The chain joins TRBV6-5 to TRBJ2-5; D may correspond to TRBD1 or TRBD2 (5 bases each). This CDR3 has 12 residues. The germline V gene encodes CDR1 MNHEY and CDR2 SVGAGI. V lost 5 bases and J 10 bases, leaving 14 bases between the germline ends. The CDR3 region has the DNA TGTGCCAGCAGTCTACAATGGGGGAACCAGTACTTC. Translating gives CASSLQWGNQYF.

The V and J genes are TRBV5-1 and TRBJ2-7, with 11 nucleotides matching TRBD1. V lost 4 bases to trimming and J lost 7 bases; unmatched junction nucleotides: 10. Germline loops: CDR1 SGHRS, CDR2 YFSETQ. The CDR3 is 15 residues long. In DNA, the CDR3 is TGCGCCAGCAGCACTACAGGACAGGGGGCATGGGAGCAGTACTTC. Translating gives CASSTTGQGAWEQYF.

J is TRBJ1-3 and V is TRBV9, with D possibly being TRBD1 (5 bases). Germline values: CDR1 SGDLS, CDR2 YYNGEE. V was cut by 0 bases and J by 3 bases, with 10 bases left in between. CDR3 length: 15 amino acids. The CDR3 DNA is TGTGCCAGCAGCGTAGGACAAGGGGATGGAAACACCATATATTTT. Encoded protein: CASSVGQGDGNTIYF.

The V call is TRBV5-1, the J call TRBJ1-1; D is unclear. The V gene's germline CDR1 is SGHRS and CDR2 YFSETQ. The V end lost 4 bases, the J end lost 3 bases, and 10 bases lay between the germline ends. This CDR3 has 13 residues. The CDR3 sequence is CASSLSTYTEAFF. In DNA, the CDR3 is TGCGCCAGCAGCCTTTCGACATACACTGAAGCTTTCTTT.

This chain connects TRBV7-2 to TRBJ1-2; possible D gene TRBD1, 5 bases. The length of the CDR3 is 15 residues. Germline assignment: CDR1 SGHTA and CDR2 FQGNSA. V was shortened by 5 bases and J by 3 bases, with 16 bases between the two germline ends. In DNA form, the CDR3 reads TGTGCCAGCAGCGGAAGCGGGGCTGGGTACTATGGCTACACCTTC. The encoded protein is CASSGSGAGYYGYTF. Full variable domain (rest looked up from reference TRBV7-2 and TRBJ1-2): GAGVSQSPSNKVTEKGKDVELRCDPISGHTALYWYRQSLGQGLEFLIYFQGNSAPDKSGLPSDRFSAERTGGSVSTLTIQRTQQEDSAVYLCASSGSGAGYYGYTFGSGTRLTVV.

The V gene is TRBV10-3, the J gene TRBJ1-2, with D possibly TRBD1 on 5 matching bases. Looked up from germline, CDR1 is ENHRY and CDR2 is SYGVKD. This CDR3 has 12 residues. Trimming took 7 bases from V and 2 from J, leaving 8 bases between them. CDR3 region: CAITGGNYGYTF. DNA for the CDR3: TGTGCCATCACGGGGGGGAACTATGGCTACACCTTC.

V gene TRBV6-6 combines with J gene TRBJ2-3, with 7 bases aligning to TRBD1. Germline V gene data show CDR1 as MNHNY and CDR2 as SVGAGI (reference sequence). Trimming cost V 0 bases and J 3 bases; bases outside gene matches: 3. The CDR3 has 15 residues. The CDR3 region is CASSYSETGTDTQYF. The DNA of the CDR3 is TGTGCCAGCAGTTACTCGGAGACAGGGACAGATACGCAGTATTTT.

The chain employs TRBV11-3 and TRBJ2-3; TRBD2 might be the D (5 bases). V lost 5 bases and J 4 bases, leaving 7 bases between the germline ends. CDR3 size: 12 residues. Germline assignment: CDR1 SGHNT and CDR2 YENEEA. The CDR3 region is CASSPGADTQYF. CDR3 in DNA: TGTGCCAGCAGCCCCGGGGCAGATACGCAGTATTTT.

The CDR3 DNA sequence: TGTGCCAGCAAAGTCGGGGACTACCGCGCCTACGAGCAGTACTTC. Translated: CASKVGDYRAYEQYF. The genes are TRBV6-5 and TRBJ2-7, with 7 bases that match TRBD2. Trimming at V came to 7 bases and at J to 2 bases, leaving 11 bases not matched to a gene. The CDR3 covers 15 residues. CDR1 is MNHEY and CDR2 is SVGAGI in the germline V gene.

This chain uses TRBV6-4 with TRBJ1-2; TRBD1 is a possible D gene (6 bases). Trimming took 6 bases from V and 5 from J, leaving 13 bases between them. This CDR3 comprises 13 residues. Per the germline V gene, CDR1 is MRHNA and CDR2 is SNTAGT. This CDR3 reads CASSPGGGYGYTF. For the CDR3, the DNA is TGTGCCAGCAGCCCGGGAGGGGGGTATGGCTACACCTTC.

The chain joins TRBV5-1 to TRBJ1-1; 9 nucleotides line up with TRBD1. From germline, CDR1 is SGHRS and CDR2 YFSETQ. V dropped 5 bases and J dropped 1; count of bases not matched to a gene: 12. This CDR3 has 17 amino acids. CDR3 in amino acids: CASREDLQGAANTEAFF. In DNA, the CDR3 is TGCGCCAGCAGGGAGGACTTACAGGGGGCGGCGAACACTGAAGCTTTCTTT.

The V and J genes are TRBV19 and TRBJ2-7, with D possibly matching TRBD2 (5 bases). Germline V gene sequence: CDR1 LNHDA, CDR2 SQIVND (reference sequence). V dropped 8 bases and J dropped 6 bases, with 26 bases sitting between them. The CDR3 length is 16 residues. The CDR3 spells CASPIGDPPEASEQYF. The DNA for the CDR3 is TGTGCCAGTCCGATCGGGGATCCCCCTGAGGCGTCCGAGCAGTACTTC. Combining the CDR3 with reference TRBV19 and TRBJ2-7 gives the whole variable domain DGGITQSPKYLFRKEGQNVTLSCEQNLNHDAMYWYRQDPGQGLRLIYYSQIVNDFQKGDIAEGYSVSREKKESFPLTVTSAQKNPTAFYLCASPIGDPPEASEQYFGPGTRLTVT.

In this sample, this clone turned up a few times. The V and J genes are TRBV5-4 and TRBJ1-3; D is perhaps TRBD1 (5 bases). CDR1 and CDR2 (germline): SGHNT, YYREEE (reference sequence). The CDR3 loop spans 14 amino acids. V dropped 0 bases and J dropped 3 bases, with 7 bases sitting between them. The CDR3 region is CASSLAGGGNTIYF. CDR3 sequence (DNA): TGTGCCAGCAGCTTGGCCGGGGGTGGAAACACCATATATTTT.

The rearrangement uses TRBV11-1 and TRBJ2-7; D remains unclear. There are 15 residues in the CDR3. Per germline, CDR1 SGHAT and CDR2 FQDESV (reference sequence). V was trimmed by 1 base and J by 2 bases, leaving 12 bases between them. The CDR3 DNA reads TGTGCCAGCAGCTTAGTGGGCAGGTTCACCTACGAGCAGTACTTC. Its protein product is CASSLVGRFTYEQYF. Together with reference TRBV11-1 and TRBJ2-7, the CDR3 gives the full variable domain: EAEVAQSPRYKITEKSQAVAFWCDPISGHATLYWYRQILGQGPELLVQFQDESVVDDSQLPKDRFSAERLKGVDSTLKIQPAELGDSAMYLCASSLVGRFTYEQYFGPGTRLTVT.

This chain connects TRBV6-5 to TRBJ1-6; D possibly corresponds to TRBD1 (6 bases). CDR1 MNHEY and CDR2 SVGAGI come from the germline V gene. The ends were cut back, 0 bases at V and 9 bases at J, with 12 bases in the middle. This CDR3 is 15 amino acids long. CDR3 sequence reads: CASSYSNRERSPLHF. DNA of the CDR3: TGTGCCAGCAGTTACTCGAACAGGGAGCGTTCACCCCTCCACTTT.